Listed here is a single TCR beta chain. The antigen remains unidentified. This specimen comes from a study of radiation and T cells in renal cell carcinoma. Time point: baseline pretreatment blood. Treatment meaning: 15 Gy SBRT to primary tumor, nephrectomy 4 weeks later. The patient's renal cell carcinoma had clear cell pathology. The table came from immunoSEQ multiplex PCR; TCRdb's copy has only in-frame clones and leaves some out. This sample has some 100,000 clones; 70% to 85% occur once, and the top ten carry less than 7%. With 2 bases clipped from V and 5 bases from J, the junction kept 8 bases outside the gene matches. Per germline, CDR1 PRHDT and CDR2 FYEKMQ (reference sequence). The length of the CDR3 is 17 residues. Study-level points and caveats: From baseline, blood top tumor clonotypes peaked at 2 weeks post-radiation.

Sequenced here: blood, sampled from a patient whose treatment included radiotherapy and nephrectomy. This receptor was identified in a man aged 55-75 years with renal cell carcinoma. The V call is TRBV13, the J call TRBJ2-2, with TRBD2 matching 10 bases. The CDR3 DNA sequence: TGTGCCAGCAGCTTACTTCGGGCTAGCGGGGGAACCGGGGAGCTGTTTTTT. Translation: CASSLLRASGGTGELFF.